These 30 T cell receptor beta chains share one sample of origin, sequenced in a study of memory CD4+ T cells and cytomegalovirus serostatus. Sequencing was performed with immunoSEQ multiplex PCR; in TCRdb, only in-frame clones are kept and a portion is missing. The data contain 46,000 or so clones, roughly 80% of them singletons. The sort gate was single viable CD3+CD4+CD8-CD45RO+ cells for memory CD4+ T cells. Source material: memory CD4+ T cells from blood. The origin of the receptors is an adult in good health and CMV-seronegative.

Here the CDR3 DNA reads TGTGCCAGCAGCTTTTCAACAGGCAGGAACACTGAAGCTTTCTTT. Its translation is CASSFSTGRNTEAFF. The chain uses TRBV5-4 and TRBJ1-1, with D maybe TRBD1 (5 bases). Germline assignment: CDR1 SGHNT and CDR2 YYREEE (reference sequence). The CDR3 runs 15 residues. The ends were cut back, 2 bases at V and 1 base at J, with 12 bases in the middle.

This clone has more than one count but fewer than ten. The chain couples TRBV6-6 to TRBJ2-1; 12 bases align to TRBD2. This CDR3 is 14 amino acids long. The V gene's germline CDR1 is MNHNY and CDR2 SVGAGI (reference sequence). V shed 8 bases, J shed 7 bases, and the junction held 6 bases outside the gene matches. For the CDR3, the DNA is TGTGCCAGCCAGACTAGCGGGGGAATTAATGAGCAGTTCTTC. This encodes CASQTSGGINEQFF.

This clone turned up a few times. The V call is TRBV7-6, the J call TRBJ1-1, with D perhaps matching TRBD1 (5 bases). The length of the CDR3 is 13 residues. Looked up from germline, CDR1 is SGHVS and CDR2 is FNYEAQ. Trimming stripped 4 bases from V and 6 bases from J, with 12 bases between. The CDR3: CASSSSRGAEAFF. The CDR3 bases are TGTGCCAGCAGCTCTTCTCGGGGGGCTGAAGCTTTCTTT.

In its sample, this clone was seen once. The rearrangement joins TRBV14 to TRBJ2-5; D not resolved. Germline V lookup: CDR1 SGHDN, CDR2 FVKESK. The V end was cut by 1 base, the J end by 5 bases, with 2 bases between. This CDR3 region has 11 residues. This chain's CDR3 is CASSQVETQYF. The CDR3 coding sequence is TGTGCCAGCAGCCAAGTTGAGACCCAGTACTTC.

The V call is TRBV5-1, the J call TRBJ1-4; no firm D call. This CDR3 is 17 amino acids long. Per the germline V gene, CDR1 is SGHRS and CDR2 is YFSETQ. V dropped 0 bases and J dropped 3 bases, with 15 bases sitting between them. CDR3 loop: CASSLDLARGANEKLFF. The CDR3, as DNA: TGCGCCAGCAGCTTGGACTTGGCGCGCGGGGCTAATGAAAAACTGTTTTTT.

The rearrangement joins TRBV25-1 to TRBJ2-5, with TRBD2 matching over 12 bases. Unmatched junction bases numbered 12, after V lost 6 bases and J lost 4 bases. CDR3 length equals 17 residues. Germline CDR1 reads MGHDK; CDR2 reads SYGVNS. For the CDR3, the DNA is TGTGCCAGCAGCCAAGGGTCTAGCGGGGGGGCCTTAGAGACCCAGTACTTC. Amino acids: CASSQGSSGGALETQYF.

This chain joins TRBV6-6 and TRBJ2-7; D possibly corresponds to TRBD1 (6 bases). Per germline, CDR1 MNHNY and CDR2 SVGAGI (reference sequence). The V gene lost 5 bases and the J gene lost 0 bases, with 14 bases spanning the gap. CDR3 length: 15 residues. DNA for the CDR3: TGTGCCAGCAGTCTTAAGCAGGGGAGCTCCTACGAGCAGTACTTC. Translation gives CASSLKQGSSYEQYF.

This sequence joins TRBV6-5 and TRBJ1-5; TRBD1 agrees at 7 bases. This CDR3 is built from 15 residues. Per the germline V gene, CDR1 is MNHEY and CDR2 is SVGAGI. With V trimmed by 6 bases and J by 2 bases, 7 bases remained unmatched. CDR3 nucleotide sequence: TGTGCCAGCAGAGACAGGGTTTGGGGCAATCAGCCCCAGCATTTT. Translating gives CASRDRVWGNQPQHF.

Worth noting for this clone: Distinct nucleotide sequences in the sample also encode this CDR3. The chain combines TRBV7-3 with TRBJ1-1; D not resolved. Germline V CDR1 and CDR2: SGHTA, FQGTGA. The ends were cut back, 3 bases at V and 1 base at J, with 6 bases in the middle. The CDR3 is 13 residues long. The CDR3, as DNA: TGTGCCAGCAGCTTCGGTCGGAACACTGAAGCTTTCTTT. It translates to CASSFGRNTEAFF.

This clone appeared a few times. The rearrangement uses TRBV7-8 and TRBJ2-7, with D perhaps matching TRBD1 or TRBD2 (5 bases each). The V gene lost 0 bases and the J gene lost 2 bases, with 14 bases spanning the gap. The CDR3 extends over 16 amino acids. Per germline, CDR1 SGHVS and CDR2 FQNEAQ. The CDR3 nucleotides are TGTGCCAGCAGCTTAGCAGGGGTGGGGGTGCCCTACGAGCAGTACTTC. This sequence encodes CASSLAGVGVPYEQYF.

This clone was picked up one time. The gene calls are TRBV11-2 and TRBJ2-1, with 9 positions matching TRBD1. The CDR3 length is 15 residues. Germline loops: CDR1 SGHAT, CDR2 FQNNGV. Trimming at V came to 4 bases and at J to 5 bases, leaving 6 bases not matched to a gene. The CDR3 reads CASSSSDRGDNEQFF. For the CDR3, the DNA is TGTGCCAGCAGCTCCTCGGACAGGGGCGACAATGAGCAGTTCTTC.

Only one count was recorded for this clone. The chain recombines TRBV10-3 with TRBJ2-5; TRBD1 matches 8 bases. With the DNA end fitting TRBJ2-7 better, the J assignment may be wrong. This CDR3 contains 13 residues. Germline loops: CDR1 ENHRY, CDR2 SYGVKD. CDR3: CAIHTDRENEQYF. The CDR3 DNA reads TGTGCCATCCACACGGACAGGGAGAACGAGCAGTACTTC.

The rearrangement joins TRBV7-8 to TRBJ1-6; D is possibly TRBD1 (6 bases). Per the germline V gene, CDR1 is SGHVS and CDR2 is FQNEAQ. The CDR3 spans 17 residues. Trimming removed 5 bases from V and 1 base from J, with 15 bases in between. The CDR3: CASSRRLQGSYNSPLHF. CDR3 in DNA: TGTGCCAGCAGCAGGAGGCTACAGGGTTCCTATAATTCACCCCTCCACTTT.

The CDR3, as DNA: TGCGCCAGCAGCTTGGCCTTCATAGTCGGGTACAATGAGCAGTTCTTC. Protein sequence: CASSLAFIVGYNEQFF. V gene TRBV5-1 combines with J gene TRBJ2-1, with D hard to call. V lost 0 bases to trimming and J lost 4 bases, with 14 bases between them. The CDR3 totals 16 residues. Germline CDR1 SGHRS, CDR2 YFSETQ.

On this clone itself: The junction differs from germline at one of its ends, possibly a read error. The chain uses TRBV7-2 and TRBJ1-1; no clear D. CDR1 and CDR2 (germline): SGHTA, FQGNSA. There are 15 residues in the CDR3. The CDR3 sequence is CASSLALGSAMAGGF. In DNA form, the CDR3 reads TGTGCCAGCAGCTTAGCCCTAGGGTCGGCCATGGCGGGCGGTTTT.

V usage is TRBV6-5 and J usage is TRBJ2-7, with TRBD2 matching 11 bases. V dropped 6 bases and J dropped 4; count of bases not matched to a gene: 5. CDR1 and CDR2 (germline): MNHEY, SVGAGI. The CDR3 has 14 amino acids. CDR3 nucleotides: TGTGCCAGCAGGCCGGGACTAGCGGAATACGAGCAGTACTTC. The encoded protein is CASRPGLAEYEQYF.

This chain uses TRBV15 with TRBJ2-5, with D maybe TRBD2 (6 bases). Trimming stripped 0 bases from V and 2 bases from J, with 10 bases between. The germline gives CDR1 LNHNV, CDR2 YYDKDF (reference sequence). The CDR3 spans 15 residues. The CDR3 here is CATSRDRTTQETQYF. The DNA of the CDR3 is TGTGCCACCAGCAGAGATCGGACTACACAAGAGACCCAGTACTTC.

The CDR3 sequence is CASSQGDQGGNTIYF. CDR3 DNA sequence: TGTGCCAGCAGCCAAGGAGACCAGGGAGGAAACACCATATATTTT. The V gene is TRBV4-2, the J gene TRBJ1-3; D is perhaps TRBD1 (5 bases). Germline V gene data show CDR1 as LGHNA and CDR2 as YNFKEQ. V was pared by 1 base and J by 4 bases, with 11 bases between. This CDR3 spans 15 amino acids.

The rearrangement joins TRBV5-1 to TRBJ1-6, with unresolved D. Germline CDR1 is SGHRS and CDR2 is YFSETQ. The V and J ends lost 3 bases and 5 bases respectively, with 9 bases between them. CDR3 length: 14 residues. The CDR3 sequence: CASSSGLHNSPLHF. The CDR3 DNA reads as TGCGCCAGCAGCTCCGGCCTCCATAATTCACCCCTCCACTTT.

CDR3 sequence (DNA): TGTGCCAGCAGAAGCGGGGGGAGTCACGAGCAGTACTTC. Translating gives CASRSGGSHEQYF. V and J are TRBV5-6 and TRBJ2-7, with 9 bases aligning to TRBD2. The length of the CDR3 is 13 residues. CDR1 SGHDT and CDR2 YYEEEE come from the germline V gene. Unmatched junction bases numbered 5, after V lost 5 bases and J lost 5 bases.

The rearrangement links TRBV6-1 to TRBJ1-2; D not certain. The CDR3 is 15 amino acids. Trimming stripped 3 bases from V and 2 bases from J, with 13 bases between. CDR1 and CDR2 from the germline V gene are MNHNS and SASEGT. The CDR3 spells CASSDYTEPNYGYTF. The CDR3 DNA reads as TGTGCCAGCAGTGATTATACAGAGCCAAACTATGGCTACACCTTC.

This clone was seen a handful of times. This rearrangement joins TRBV19 to TRBJ1-2, with no clear D. V was shortened by 3 bases and J by 8 bases, with 19 bases between the two germline ends. Germline CDR1 is LNHDA and CDR2 is SQIVND (reference sequence). The CDR3 totals 15 residues. In DNA, the CDR3 is TGTGCCAGTAGTATGGCCCCCCCGAGAGGATACGGCTACACCTTC. It is translated as CASSMAPPRGYGYTF.

The chain combines TRBV20-1 with TRBJ2-2; D ambiguous. V was cut by 6 bases and J by 0 bases, with 2 bases left in between. CDR3 length: 11 amino acids. Germline CDR1 reads DFQATT; CDR2 reads SNEGSKA (reference sequence). This CDR3 is CSAANTGELFF. CDR3 bases: TGCAGTGCCGCGAACACCGGGGAGCTGTTTTTT.

The chain carries TRBV4-1 and TRBJ1-2, with D maybe TRBD1 (5 bases). The germline gives CDR1 MGHRA, CDR2 YSYEKL. V dropped 0 bases and J dropped 2 bases, with 10 bases sitting between them. The CDR3 contains 15 residues. The CDR3 DNA follows: TGCGCCAGCAGCCAAGATCCCCAGGGAAACTATGGCTACACCTTC. Protein: CASSQDPQGNYGYTF.

V usage is TRBV9 and J usage is TRBJ2-3, with no clear D. The length of the CDR3 is 16 residues. Germline CDR1 and CDR2: SGDLS and YYNGEE. V was cut by 0 bases and J by 0 bases, with 11 bases left in between. The CDR3 region is CASSVGGVSSTDTQYF. The CDR3 DNA reads as TGTGCCAGCAGCGTAGGGGGTGTATCTAGCACAGATACGCAGTATTTT.

A few counts support this clone. The rearrangement uses TRBV9 and TRBJ2-3; possible D gene TRBD2, 5 bases. Trimming cost V 4 bases and J 0 bases, with 18 bases left between them. This CDR3 region has 17 residues. CDR1 and CDR2 from the germline V gene are SGDLS and YYNGEE. In DNA form, the CDR3 reads TGTGCCAGCAGCCTACGTCGGGGAGAGGGAAGCACAGATACGCAGTATTTT. Translation: CASSLRRGEGSTDTQYF.

The chain recombines TRBV9 with TRBJ2-7; the match to TRBD1 covers 7 bases. Unmatched junction bases numbered 10, after V lost 4 bases and J lost 3 bases. In germline, CDR1 is SGDLS, CDR2 YYNGEE. There are 15 residues in the CDR3. This CDR3 is CASSLDRDRHYEQYF. Here the CDR3 DNA reads TGTGCCAGCAGCCTCGACCGGGACAGACACTACGAGCAGTACTTC. The full variable domain, completed using reference TRBV9 and TRBJ2-7, is DSGVTQTPKHLITATGQRVTLRCSPRSGDLSVYWYQQSLDQGLQFLIQYYNGEERAKGNILERFSAQQFPDLHSELNLSSLELGDSALYFCASSLDRDRHYEQYFGPGTRLTVT.

This clone has a handful of counts. The CDR3 loop reads CATSRARGYGYTF. CDR3 nucleotide sequence: TGTGCCACCAGCAGAGCAAGGGGGTATGGCTACACCTTC. The V gene is TRBV15, the J gene TRBJ1-2, with a possible D match to TRBD1 (6 bases). Deletions cut 1 base from V and 5 bases from J, with 8 bases between. The CDR3 is made up of 13 amino acids. Germline CDR1 LNHNV, CDR2 YYDKDF (reference sequence).

The chain carries TRBV7-8 and TRBJ1-5; 7 nucleotides align to TRBD1. The CDR3 covers 14 residues. V trimming: 5 bases; J trimming: 7 bases; junction bases outside the gene matches: 8. Germline V lookup: CDR1 SGHVS, CDR2 FQNEAQ. CDR3 sequence: CASSTTGEYQPQHF. CDR3 DNA sequence: TGTGCCAGCAGCACCACAGGGGAGTACCAGCCCCAGCATTTT.

This chain uses TRBV9 with TRBJ2-7; the D is unclear. V lost 3 bases, J lost 7 bases, and 14 bases lay in between. Looked up from germline, CDR1 is SGDLS and CDR2 is YYNGEE. CDR3 size: 13 residues. The DNA for the CDR3 is TGTGCCAGCAGCGGGACCGTTAATTGGGAGCAGTACTTC. Translated: CASSGTVNWEQYF. The full variable domain, completed using reference TRBV9 and TRBJ2-7, is DSGVTQTPKHLITATGQRVTLRCSPRSGDLSVYWYQQSLDQGLQFLIQYYNGEERAKGNILERFSAQQFPDLHSELNLSSLELGDSALYFCASSGTVNWEQYFGPGTRLTVT.